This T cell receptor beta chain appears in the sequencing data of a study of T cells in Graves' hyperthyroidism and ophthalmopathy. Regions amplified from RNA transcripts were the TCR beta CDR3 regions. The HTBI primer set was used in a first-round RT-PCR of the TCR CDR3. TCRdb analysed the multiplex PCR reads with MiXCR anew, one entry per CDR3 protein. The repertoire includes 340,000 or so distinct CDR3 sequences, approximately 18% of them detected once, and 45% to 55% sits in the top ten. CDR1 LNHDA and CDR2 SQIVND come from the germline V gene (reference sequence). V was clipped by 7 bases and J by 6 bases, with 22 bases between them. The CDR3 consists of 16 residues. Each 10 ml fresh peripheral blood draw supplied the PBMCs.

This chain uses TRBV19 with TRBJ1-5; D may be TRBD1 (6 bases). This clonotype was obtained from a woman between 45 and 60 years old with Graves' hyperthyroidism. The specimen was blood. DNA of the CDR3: TGTGCCAGTACCTCGAAGGGGGGCCACATAAGTCAGCCCCAGCATTTT. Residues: CASTSKGGHISQPQHF.